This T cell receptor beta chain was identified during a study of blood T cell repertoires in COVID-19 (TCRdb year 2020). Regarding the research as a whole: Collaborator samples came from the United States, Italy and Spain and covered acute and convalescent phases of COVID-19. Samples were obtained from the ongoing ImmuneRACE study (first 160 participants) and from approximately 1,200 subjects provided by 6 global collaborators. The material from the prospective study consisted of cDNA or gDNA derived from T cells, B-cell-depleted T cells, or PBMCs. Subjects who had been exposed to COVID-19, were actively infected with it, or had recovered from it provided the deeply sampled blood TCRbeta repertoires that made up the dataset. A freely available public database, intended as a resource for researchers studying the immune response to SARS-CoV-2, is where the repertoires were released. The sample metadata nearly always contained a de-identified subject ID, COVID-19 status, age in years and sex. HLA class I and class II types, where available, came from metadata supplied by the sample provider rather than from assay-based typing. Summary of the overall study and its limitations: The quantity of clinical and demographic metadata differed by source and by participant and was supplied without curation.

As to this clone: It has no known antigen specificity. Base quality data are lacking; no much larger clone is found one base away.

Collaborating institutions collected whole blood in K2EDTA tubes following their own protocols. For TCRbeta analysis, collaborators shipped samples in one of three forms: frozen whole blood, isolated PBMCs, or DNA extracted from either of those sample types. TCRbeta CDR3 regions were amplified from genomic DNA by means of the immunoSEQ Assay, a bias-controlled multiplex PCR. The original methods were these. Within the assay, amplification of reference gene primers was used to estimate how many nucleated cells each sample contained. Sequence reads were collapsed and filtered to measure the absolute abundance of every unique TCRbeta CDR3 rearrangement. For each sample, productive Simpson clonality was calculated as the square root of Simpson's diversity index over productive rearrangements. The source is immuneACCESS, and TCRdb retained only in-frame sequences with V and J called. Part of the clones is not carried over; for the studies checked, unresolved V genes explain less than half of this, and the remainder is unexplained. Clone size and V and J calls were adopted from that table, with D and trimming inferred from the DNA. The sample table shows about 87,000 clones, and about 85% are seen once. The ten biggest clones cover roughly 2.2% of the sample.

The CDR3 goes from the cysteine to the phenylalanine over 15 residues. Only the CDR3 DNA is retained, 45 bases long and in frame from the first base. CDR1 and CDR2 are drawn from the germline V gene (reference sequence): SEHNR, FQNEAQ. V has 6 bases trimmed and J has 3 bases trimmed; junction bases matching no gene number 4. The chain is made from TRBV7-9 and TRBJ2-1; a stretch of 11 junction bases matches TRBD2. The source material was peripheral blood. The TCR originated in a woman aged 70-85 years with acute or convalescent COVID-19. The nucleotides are TGTGCCAGCAGACCTACTAGCGGGGGCTACAATGAGCAGTTCTTC. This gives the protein CASRPTSGGYNEQFF.